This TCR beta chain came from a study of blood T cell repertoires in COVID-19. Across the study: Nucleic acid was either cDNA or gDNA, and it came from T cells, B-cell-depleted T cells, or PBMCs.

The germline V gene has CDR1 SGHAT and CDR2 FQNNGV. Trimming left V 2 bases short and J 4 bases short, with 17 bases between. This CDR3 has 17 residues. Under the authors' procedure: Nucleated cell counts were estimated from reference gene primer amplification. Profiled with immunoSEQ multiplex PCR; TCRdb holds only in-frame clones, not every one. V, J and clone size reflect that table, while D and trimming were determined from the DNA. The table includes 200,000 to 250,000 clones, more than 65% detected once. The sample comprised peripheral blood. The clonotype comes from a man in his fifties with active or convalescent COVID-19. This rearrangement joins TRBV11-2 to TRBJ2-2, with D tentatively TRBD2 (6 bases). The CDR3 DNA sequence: TGTGCCAGCAGCTTATTAGGAGGGAAGTTGGGCACCGGGGAGCTGTTTTTT. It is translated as CASSLLGGKLGTGELFF.